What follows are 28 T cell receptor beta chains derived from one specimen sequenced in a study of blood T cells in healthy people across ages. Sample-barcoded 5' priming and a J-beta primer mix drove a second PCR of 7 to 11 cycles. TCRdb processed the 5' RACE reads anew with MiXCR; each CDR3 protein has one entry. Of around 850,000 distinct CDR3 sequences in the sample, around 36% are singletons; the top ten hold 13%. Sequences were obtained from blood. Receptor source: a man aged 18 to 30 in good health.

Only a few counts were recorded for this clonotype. CDR3 nucleotide sequence: TGTGCCAGCAGTGAAGATAAAGGCCAAGGGGAGCAGTACTTC. Encoded protein: CASSEDKGQGEQYF. The V and J genes are TRBV25-1 and TRBJ2-5; TRBD1 or TRBD2 may be the D gene (5 bases each). Germline assignment: CDR1 MGHDK and CDR2 SYGVNS. The CDR3 spans 14 residues. V was cut by 2 bases and J by 11 bases, with 18 bases left in between.

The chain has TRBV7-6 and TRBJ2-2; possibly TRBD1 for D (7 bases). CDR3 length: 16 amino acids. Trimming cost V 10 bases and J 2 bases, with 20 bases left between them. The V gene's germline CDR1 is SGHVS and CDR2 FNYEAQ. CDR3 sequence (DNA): TGTGCCACCCAGGGGGGATGGCGGTTCAACACCGGGGAGCTGTTTTTT. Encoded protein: CATQGGWRFNTGELFF.

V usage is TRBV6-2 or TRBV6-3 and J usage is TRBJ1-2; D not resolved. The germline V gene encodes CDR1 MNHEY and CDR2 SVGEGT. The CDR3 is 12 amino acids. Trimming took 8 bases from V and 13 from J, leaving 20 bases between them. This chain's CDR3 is CASGVMGASGTF. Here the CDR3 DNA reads TGTGCCAGCGGTGTGATGGGTGCTTCAGGCACCTTC.

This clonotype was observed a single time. The CDR3 loop is CASSLNGGGPVYEQYF. The CDR3 region has the DNA TGTGCCAGCAGCTTGAATGGGGGAGGACCGGTCTACGAGCAGTACTTC. V and J are TRBV5-6 and TRBJ2-7; D possibly corresponds to TRBD2 (6 bases). Trimming shortened V by 1 base and J by 3 bases, and 17 bases separated the two germline ends. This CDR3 spans 16 amino acids. The germline V gene has CDR1 SGHDT and CDR2 YYEEEE.

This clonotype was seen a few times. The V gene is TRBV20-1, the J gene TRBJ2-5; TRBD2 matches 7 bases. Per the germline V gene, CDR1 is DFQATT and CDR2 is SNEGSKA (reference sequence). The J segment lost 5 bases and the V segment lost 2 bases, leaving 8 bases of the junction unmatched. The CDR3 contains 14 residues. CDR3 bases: TGCAGTGCTAGAAGGGGAGGGGTCCGTGAGACCCAGTACTTC. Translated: CSARRGGVRETQYF.

The CDR3 DNA reads TGCAGTGCTAGAGATGGGTCCCTAGCGGGCACAGATACGCAGTATTTT. Its translation is CSARDGSLAGTDTQYF. V gene TRBV20-1 combines with J gene TRBJ2-3; 7 nucleotides match TRBD2. The CDR3 is made up of 16 amino acids. V was clipped by 0 bases and J by 1 base; unmatched bases: 7. Germline V gene lookup returns CDR1 DFQATT and CDR2 SNEGSKA (reference sequence).

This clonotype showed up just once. As DNA, the CDR3 is TGCGCCAGCAGCCAAGATCCGCCCGGTGTTGAAGCTGAAAAACTGTTTTTT. This codes for CASSQDPPGVEAEKLFF. V gene TRBV4-3 combines with J gene TRBJ1-4; D gene unclear. With 0 bases removed from V and 7 bases from J, the gap between germline ends came to 18 bases. Germline V gene data show CDR1 as LGHNA and CDR2 as YSLEER. The CDR3 is 17 residues long.

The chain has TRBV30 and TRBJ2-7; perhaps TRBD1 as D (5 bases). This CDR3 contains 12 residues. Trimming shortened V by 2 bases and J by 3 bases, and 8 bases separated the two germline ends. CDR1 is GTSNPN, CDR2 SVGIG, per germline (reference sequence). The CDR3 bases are TGTGCCTGGAGTCGAAGGGGCTACGAGCAGTACTTC. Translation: CAWSRRGYEQYF.

The CDR3 nucleotides are TGTGCCAGCAGCCCCGGGGCTAAGGCGGGCACAGATACGCAGTATTTT. As protein: CASSPGAKAGTDTQYF. The chain links TRBV3-1 to TRBJ2-3; TRBD1 or TRBD2 may be the D gene (5 bases each). Germline CDR1 and CDR2: LGHDT and YNNKEL (reference sequence). V was clipped by 4 bases and J by 1 base, with 15 bases between them. The CDR3 is 16 residues long.

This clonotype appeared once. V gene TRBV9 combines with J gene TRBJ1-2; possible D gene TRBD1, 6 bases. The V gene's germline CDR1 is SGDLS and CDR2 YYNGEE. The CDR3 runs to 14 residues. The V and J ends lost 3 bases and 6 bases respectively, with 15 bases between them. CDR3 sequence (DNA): TGTGCCAGCAGCGCCCCGGGACAAGTTCATGGCTACACCTTC. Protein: CASSAPGQVHGYTF.

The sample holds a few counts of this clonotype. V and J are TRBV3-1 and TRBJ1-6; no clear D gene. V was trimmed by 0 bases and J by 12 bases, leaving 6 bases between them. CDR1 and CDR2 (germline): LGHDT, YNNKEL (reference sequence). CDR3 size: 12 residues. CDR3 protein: CASSQDDLPLHF. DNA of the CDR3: TGTGCCAGCAGCCAAGACGATTTACCCCTCCACTTT.

CDR3 nucleotide sequence: TGTGCCAGCAGCTTGGGTGGCAGCCTTAGCAATCAGCCCCAGCATTTT. It specifies CASSLGGSLSNQPQHF. The chain is built from TRBV5-6 and TRBJ1-5, with unresolved D. The V end lost 0 bases, the J end lost 0 bases, and 10 bases lay between the germline ends. Germline V gene sequence: CDR1 SGHDT, CDR2 YYEEEE. This CDR3 contains 16 residues.

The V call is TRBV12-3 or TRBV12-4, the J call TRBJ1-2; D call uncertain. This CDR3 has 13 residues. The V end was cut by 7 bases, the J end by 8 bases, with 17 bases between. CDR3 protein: CASTPLAWQGYTF. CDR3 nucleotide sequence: TGTGCCAGCACCCCCCTGGCTTGGCAAGGCTACACCTTC.

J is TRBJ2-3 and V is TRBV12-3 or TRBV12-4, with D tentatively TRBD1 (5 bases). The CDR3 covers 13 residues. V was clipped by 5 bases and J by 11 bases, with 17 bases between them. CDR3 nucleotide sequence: TGTGCCAGCAGTCCTAGGGGCACAGATGTGCAGTATTTT. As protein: CASSPRGTDVQYF.

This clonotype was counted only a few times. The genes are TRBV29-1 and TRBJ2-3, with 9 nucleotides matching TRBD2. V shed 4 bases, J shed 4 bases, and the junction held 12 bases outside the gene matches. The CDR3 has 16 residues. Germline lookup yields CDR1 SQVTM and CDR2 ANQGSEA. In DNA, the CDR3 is TGCAGCGTTGTGGGGGGACTAAGCGGGGGGTCAGATACGCAGTATTTT. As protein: CSVVGGLSGGSDTQYF.

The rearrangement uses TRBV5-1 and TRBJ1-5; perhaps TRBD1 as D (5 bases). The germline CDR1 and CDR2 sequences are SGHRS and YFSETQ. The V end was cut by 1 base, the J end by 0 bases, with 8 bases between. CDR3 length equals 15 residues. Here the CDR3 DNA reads TGCGCCAGCAGCTTGAACGGGGCTAGCAATCAGCCCCAGCATTTT. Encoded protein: CASSLNGASNQPQHF. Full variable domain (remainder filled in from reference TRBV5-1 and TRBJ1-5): KAGVTQTPRYLIKTRGQQVTLSCSPISGHRSVSWYQQTPGQGLQFLFEYFSETQRNKGNFPGRFSGRQFSNSRSEMNVSTLELGDSALYLCASSLNGASNQPQHFGDGTRLSIL.

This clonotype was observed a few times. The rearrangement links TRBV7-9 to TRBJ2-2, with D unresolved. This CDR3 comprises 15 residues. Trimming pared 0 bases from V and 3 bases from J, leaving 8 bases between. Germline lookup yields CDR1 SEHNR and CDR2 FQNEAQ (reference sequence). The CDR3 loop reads CASSLASGDTGELFF. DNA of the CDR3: TGTGCCAGCAGCTTAGCGTCTGGGGACACCGGGGAGCTGTTTTTT. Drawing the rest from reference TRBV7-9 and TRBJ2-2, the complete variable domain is DTGVSQNPRHKITKRGQNVTFRCDPISEHNRLYWYRQTLGQGPEFLTYFQNEAQLEKSRLLSDRFSAERPKGSFSTLEIQRTEQGDSAMYLCASSLASGDTGELFFGEGSRLTVL.

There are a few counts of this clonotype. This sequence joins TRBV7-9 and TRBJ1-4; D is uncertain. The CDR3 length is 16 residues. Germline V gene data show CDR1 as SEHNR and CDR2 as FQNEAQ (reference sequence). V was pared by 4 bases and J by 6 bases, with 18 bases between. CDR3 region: CASSSPYGRPDEKLFF. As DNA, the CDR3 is TGTGCCAGCAGCTCGCCTTATGGGAGACCAGATGAAAAACTGTTTTTT.

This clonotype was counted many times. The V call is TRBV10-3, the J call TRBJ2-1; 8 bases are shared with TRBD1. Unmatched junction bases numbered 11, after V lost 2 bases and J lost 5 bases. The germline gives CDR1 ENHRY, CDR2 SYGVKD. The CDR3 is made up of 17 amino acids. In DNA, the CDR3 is TGTGCCATCAGTGAGACCCTGACCGGGACAGGTCACAATGAGCAGTTCTTC. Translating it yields CAISETLTGTGHNEQFF.

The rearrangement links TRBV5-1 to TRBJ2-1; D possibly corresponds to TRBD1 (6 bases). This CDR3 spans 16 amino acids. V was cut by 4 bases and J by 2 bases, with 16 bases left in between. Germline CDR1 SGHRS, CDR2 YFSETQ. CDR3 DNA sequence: TGCGCCAGCAGCATAGAAAACAGGGACCCCTACAATGAGCAGTTCTTC. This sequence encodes CASSIENRDPYNEQFF.

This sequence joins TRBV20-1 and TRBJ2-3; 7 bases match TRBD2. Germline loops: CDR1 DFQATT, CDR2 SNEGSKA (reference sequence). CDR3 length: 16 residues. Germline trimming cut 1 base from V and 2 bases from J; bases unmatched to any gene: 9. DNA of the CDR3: TGCAGTGCTAGAGGGGGTGGGGGGGGAAACACAGATACGCAGTATTTT. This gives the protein CSARGGGGGNTDTQYF.

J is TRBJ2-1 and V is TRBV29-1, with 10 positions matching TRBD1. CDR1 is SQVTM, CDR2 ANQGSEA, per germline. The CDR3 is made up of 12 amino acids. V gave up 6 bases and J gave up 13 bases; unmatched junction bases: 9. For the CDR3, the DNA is TGCAGCGTCCGGGACAGGGGTGGGACCCAGTTCTTC. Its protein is CSVRDRGGTQFF.

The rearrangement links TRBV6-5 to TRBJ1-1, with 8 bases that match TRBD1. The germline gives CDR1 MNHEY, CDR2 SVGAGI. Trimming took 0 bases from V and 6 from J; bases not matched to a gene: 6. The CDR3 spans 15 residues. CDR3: CASSYSWTGWAEAFF. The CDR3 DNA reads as TGTGCCAGCAGTTACTCGTGGACAGGGTGGGCTGAAGCTTTCTTT.

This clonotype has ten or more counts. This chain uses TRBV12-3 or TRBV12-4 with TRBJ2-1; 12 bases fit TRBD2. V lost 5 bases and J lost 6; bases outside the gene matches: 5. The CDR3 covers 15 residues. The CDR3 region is CASSLTSGGTNEQFF. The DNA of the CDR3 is TGTGCCAGCAGTCTTACTAGCGGGGGGACCAATGAGCAGTTCTTC.

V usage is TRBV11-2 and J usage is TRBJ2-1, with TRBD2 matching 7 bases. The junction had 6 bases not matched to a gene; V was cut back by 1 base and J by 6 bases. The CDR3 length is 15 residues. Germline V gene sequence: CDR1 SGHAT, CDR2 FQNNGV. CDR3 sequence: CASSLASGASNEQFF. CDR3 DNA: TGTGCCAGCAGCTTAGCTAGCGGAGCCTCCAATGAGCAGTTCTTC.

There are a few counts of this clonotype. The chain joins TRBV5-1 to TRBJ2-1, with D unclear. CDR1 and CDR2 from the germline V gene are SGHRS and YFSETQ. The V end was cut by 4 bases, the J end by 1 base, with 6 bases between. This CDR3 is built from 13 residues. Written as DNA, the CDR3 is TGCGCCAGCAGCGTGGTATCCTACAATGAGCAGTTCTTC. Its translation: CASSVVSYNEQFF. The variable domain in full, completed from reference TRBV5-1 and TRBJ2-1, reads KAGVTQTPRYLIKTRGQQVTLSCSPISGHRSVSWYQQTPGQGLQFLFEYFSETQRNKGNFPGRFSGRQFSNSRSEMNVSTLELGDSALYLCASSVVSYNEQFFGPGTRLTVL.

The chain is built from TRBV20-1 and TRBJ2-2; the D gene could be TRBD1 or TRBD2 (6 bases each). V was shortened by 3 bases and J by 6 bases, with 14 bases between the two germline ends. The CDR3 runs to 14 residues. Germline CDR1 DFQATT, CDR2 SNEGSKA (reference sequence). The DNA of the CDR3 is TGCAGTGCTAGGTCCGGGGGCGCATCCGGGGAGCTGTTTTTT. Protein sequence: CSARSGGASGELFF.

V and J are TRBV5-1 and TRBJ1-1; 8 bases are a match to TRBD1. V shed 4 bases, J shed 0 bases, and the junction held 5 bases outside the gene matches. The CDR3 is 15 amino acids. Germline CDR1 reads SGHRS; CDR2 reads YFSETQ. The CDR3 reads CASSIGTGMNTEAFF. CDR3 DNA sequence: TGCGCCAGCAGCATAGGGACAGGAATGAACACTGAAGCTTTCTTT.